This T cell receptor (beta chain) is drawn from a study of cytomegalovirus exposure and HLA in healthy donors. The CDR3 spans 14 residues. V was clipped by 0 bases and J by 7 bases, with 13 bases between them. Germline CDR1 and CDR2: SGHTA and FQGTGA. The PCR was carried out with 60 Vbeta primers and 13 Jbeta primers. Data came from immunoSEQ multiplex PCR; TCRdb stores just in-frame clones and leaves some out. The sample includes 150,000 to 200,000 clones, around 78% of them seen just once. Sequenced input: PBMCs. This clonotype was obtained from a man aged 18 to 29 in good health and CMV-seronegative. V and J are TRBV7-3 and TRBJ2-7, with a tentative D call TRBD2 (7 bases). The CDR3 DNA reads TGTGCCAGCAGCTTAACGGGGGGGGCGGGGGAGCAGTACTTC. Protein product: CASSLTGGAGEQYF.